This TCR beta chain was found in a study of technical replicates of blood from several donors. This CDR3 spans 13 amino acids. V was trimmed by 2 bases and J by 1 base, leaving 5 bases between them. Germline CDR1 and CDR2: LNHDA and SQIVND (reference sequence). The method was immunoSEQ multiplex PCR; TCRdb's version includes in-frame clones alone and lacks a portion of them. The sample contains fewer than 90,000 clones, over 80% of which appear only once. Sample: T cells isolated from PBMCs. The V gene is TRBV19, the J gene TRBJ1-1; D might be TRBD1 (5 bases). This receptor was taken from a human donor in good health. Here the CDR3 DNA reads TGTGCCAGTAGTATAACAGGGAACACTGAAGCTTTCTTT. This codes for CASSITGNTEAFF.